This T cell receptor beta chain appears in the sequencing data of a study of T cells expressing NK-cell markers. With the 5' RACE reads reprocessed, TCRdb shows one record per CDR3 protein and no DNA. This listing includes about 150,000 distinct CDR3 sequences. The TCR comes from a woman in her forties or fifties in good health. The sequencing sample was made of blood T cells: a sorted CD56 or NKG2C T cell subset, CD4+ or CD8+ T cells, or bulk PBMC T cells (not recorded which).

The CDR3 spells CASSQTGPLDTQYF. The chain employs TRBV11-2 and TRBJ2-3; no DNA is available, so the TRBD2 call from TCRdb remains unchecked. The CDR3 is 14 residues long. Germline V gives CDR1 SGHAT, CDR2 FQNNGV.